This T cell receptor (beta chain) derives from a study of blood T cell repertoires in COVID-19 (TCRdb year 2020). For context, the study as a whole: Collaborator samples came from the United States, Italy and Spain and covered acute and convalescent phases of COVID-19. A freely available public database, intended as a resource for researchers studying the immune response to SARS-CoV-2, is where the repertoires were released. The sample metadata nearly always contained a de-identified subject ID, COVID-19 status, age in years and sex. The prospective study material was composed of cDNA or gDNA derived from T cells, B-cell-depleted T cells, or PBMCs. Where available, HLA class I and class II types were obtained from metadata supplied by the sample provider rather than from assay-based typing. The dataset comprised deeply sampled blood TCRbeta repertoires from subjects exposed to, actively infected with, or recovered from COVID-19. Samples came from the ongoing ImmuneRACE study (first 160 participants) plus 1,254 subjects from 6 global collaborators. What the study reported, not specific to this receptor: The amount of clinical and demographic metadata varied by source and participant and was provided uncurated.

After removal of 1 base from V and 1 base from J, the junction retains 4 bases not matched to a gene. Looking up the germline V gene yields CDR1 SGHAT and CDR2 FQNNGV. The CDR3 covers 16 residues, taking in both the cysteine and the phenylalanine. Of all the DNA, just the CDR3 is kept, 48 bases in frame from base 1. TCRbeta CDR3 regions were amplified from genomic DNA using the immunoSEQ Assay, a bias-controlled multiplex PCR. Per the authors' processing: Within the assay, amplification of reference gene primers was used to estimate how many nucleated cells each sample contained. To quantify the absolute abundance of each unique TCRbeta CDR3 rearrangement, sequence reads were collapsed and filtered. For each sample, productive Simpson clonality was calculated by taking the square root of Simpson's diversity index across productive rearrangements. Imported from immuneACCESS, the table was reduced by TCRdb to in-frame sequences with V and J called. These copies leave out some clones; in studies compared against another copy, an unresolved V gene accounts for under half, and the cause of the remainder is not known. The D gene and trimming were derived from the DNA, and the V and J assignments and clone size from that table. Counted in this sample were under 300,000 clones; around 82% of them appeared once. Roughly 4.9% of the sample goes to the ten largest clones.

Whole blood was collected in K2EDTA tubes by collaborating institutions according to the institutions' own protocols. For TCRbeta analysis, collaborator samples were shipped as frozen whole blood, as isolated PBMCs, or as DNA extracted from either sample type. This clone came up a few times. The specificity of this receptor is unknown. No per-base quality is available; no much larger clone lies one base away. This chain joins TRBV11-2 to TRBJ2-3; TRBD2 lines up with 8 middle nucleotides. The sequence came from a woman older than 75 with active or convalescent COVID-19. The sample taken for sequencing was peripheral blood. For the CDR3, the sequence is CASSLGWRGGTDTQYF. The bases are TGTGCCAGCAGCTTAGGGTGGCGGGGGGGCACAGATACGCAGTATTTT.